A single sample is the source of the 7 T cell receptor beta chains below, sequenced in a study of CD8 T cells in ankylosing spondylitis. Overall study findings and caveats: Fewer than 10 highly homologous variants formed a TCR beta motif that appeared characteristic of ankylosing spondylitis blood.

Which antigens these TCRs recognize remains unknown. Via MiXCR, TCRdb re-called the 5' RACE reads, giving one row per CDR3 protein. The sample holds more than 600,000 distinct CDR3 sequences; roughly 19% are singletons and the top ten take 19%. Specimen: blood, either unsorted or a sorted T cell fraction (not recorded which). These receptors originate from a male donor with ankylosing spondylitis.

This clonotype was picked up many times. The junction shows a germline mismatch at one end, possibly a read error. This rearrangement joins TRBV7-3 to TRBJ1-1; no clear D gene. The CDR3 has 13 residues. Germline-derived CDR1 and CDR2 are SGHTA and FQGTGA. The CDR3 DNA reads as TGCGCCAGCAGCTTGCGGGGAGGCACTGAAGCTTTCTTT. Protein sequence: CASSLRGGTEAFF.

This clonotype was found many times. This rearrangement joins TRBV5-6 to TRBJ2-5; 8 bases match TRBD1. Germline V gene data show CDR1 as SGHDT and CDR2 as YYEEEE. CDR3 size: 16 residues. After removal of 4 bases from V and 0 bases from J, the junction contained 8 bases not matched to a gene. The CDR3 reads CASSQRTGNYQETQYF. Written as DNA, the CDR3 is TGTGCCAGCAGCCAACGGACAGGGAATTACCAAGAGACCCAGTACTTC. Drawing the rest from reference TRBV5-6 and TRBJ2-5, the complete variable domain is DAGVTQSPTHLIKTRGQQVTLRCSPKSGHDTVSWYQQALGQGPQFIFQYYEEEERQRGNFPDRFSGHQFPNYSSELNVNALLLGDSALYLCASSQRTGNYQETQYFGPGTRLLVL.

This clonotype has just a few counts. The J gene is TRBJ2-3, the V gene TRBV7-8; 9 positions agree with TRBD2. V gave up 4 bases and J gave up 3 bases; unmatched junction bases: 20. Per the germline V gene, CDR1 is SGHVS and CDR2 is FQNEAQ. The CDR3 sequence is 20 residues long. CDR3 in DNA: TGTGCCAGCAGCTACCCCCGTAGAGTAGCGGGAGAAATTCGAACAGATACGCAGTATTTT. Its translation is CASSYPRRVAGEIRTDTQYF.

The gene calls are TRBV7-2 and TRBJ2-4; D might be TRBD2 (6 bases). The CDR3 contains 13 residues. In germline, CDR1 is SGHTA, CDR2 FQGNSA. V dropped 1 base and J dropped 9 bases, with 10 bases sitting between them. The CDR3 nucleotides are TGTGCCAGCAGCTTAGAGCGGGCTAGCATTCAGTACTTC. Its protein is CASSLERASIQYF.

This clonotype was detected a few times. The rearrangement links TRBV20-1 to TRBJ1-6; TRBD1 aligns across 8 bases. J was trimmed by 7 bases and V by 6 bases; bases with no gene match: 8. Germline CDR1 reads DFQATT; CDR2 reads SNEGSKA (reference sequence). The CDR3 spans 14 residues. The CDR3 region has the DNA TGCAGTGCCCTCATTGGACAGGGAAATTCACCCCTCCACTTT. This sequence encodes CSALIGQGNSPLHF.

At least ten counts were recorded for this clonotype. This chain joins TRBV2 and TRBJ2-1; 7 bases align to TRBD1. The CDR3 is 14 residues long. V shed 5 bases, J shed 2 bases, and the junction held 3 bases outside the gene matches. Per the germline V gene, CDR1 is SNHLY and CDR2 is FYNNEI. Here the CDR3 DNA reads TGTGCCAGCAGTCCCGGGACAGCCTACAATGAGCAGTTCTTC. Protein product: CASSPGTAYNEQFF.

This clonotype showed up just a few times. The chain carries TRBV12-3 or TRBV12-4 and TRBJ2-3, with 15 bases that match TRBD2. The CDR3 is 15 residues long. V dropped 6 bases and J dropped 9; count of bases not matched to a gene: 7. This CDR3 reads CASSSGLAGGKTQYF. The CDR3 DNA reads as TGTGCCAGCAGCTCGGGACTAGCGGGGGGCAAAACGCAGTATTTT.